This T cell receptor beta chain was profiled in a study of healthy donors' naive CD4 and CD8 T cells. This CDR3 contains 14 residues. Trimming at V came to 6 bases and at J to 5 bases, leaving 10 bases not matched to a gene. The germline gives CDR1 MNHEY, CDR2 SMNVEV (reference sequence). This clonotype showed up just a few times. TCR libraries were built from 500 to 600 ng of total RNA by linear amplification. From the reads, TCRdb called clonotypes with MiXCR, one entry per CDR3 protein. The sample shows 200,000 or so distinct CDR3 sequences, around 74% of them seen only once. The TCR originated in a pool of human donors in good health; the sample pools cells from several healthy donors. V and J are TRBV27 and TRBJ2-7; 7 nucleotides match TRBD1. Sequenced: naive CD4+ and CD8+ T cells sorted from blood, pooled from several donors. The CDR3 sequence is CASSPTGTWHEQYF. The DNA of the CDR3 is TGTGCCAGCAGCCCGACAGGGACATGGCACGAGCAGTACTTC.